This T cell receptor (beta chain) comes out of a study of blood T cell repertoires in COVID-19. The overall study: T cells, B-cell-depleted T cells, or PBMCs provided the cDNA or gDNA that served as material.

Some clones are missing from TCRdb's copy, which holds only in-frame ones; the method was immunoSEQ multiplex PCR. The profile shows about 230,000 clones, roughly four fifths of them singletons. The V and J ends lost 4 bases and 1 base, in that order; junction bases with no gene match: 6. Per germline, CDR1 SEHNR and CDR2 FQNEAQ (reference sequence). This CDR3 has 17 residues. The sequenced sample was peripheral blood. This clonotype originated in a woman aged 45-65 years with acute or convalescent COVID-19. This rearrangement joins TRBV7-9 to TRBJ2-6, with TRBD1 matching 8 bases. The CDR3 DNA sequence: TGTGCCAGCAGCTCTCAGGGGGCACGATCTGGGGCCAACGTCCTGACTTTC. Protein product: CASSSQGARSGANVLTF.